Below, one TCR beta chain is given with its context. Antigen unknown. The entry originates in a study of T cells after posttransplantation cyclophosphamide. Germline V gene data show CDR1 as MGHRA and CDR2 as YSYEKL. CDR3 length equals 16 residues. V trimming: 2 bases; J trimming: 7 bases; junction bases outside the gene matches: 11. Sequencing used immunoSEQ multiplex PCR; TCRdb keeps in-frame clones, though not all of them. The table shows about 15,000 clones, with 84% occurring only once. Controls had myeloablative marrow grafts with methotrexate and calcineurin inhibitor, sampled at 1 year. Study-wide points: Tissue-infiltrating T cells from skin or gut overlapped little with blood T cells.

The material was PBMCs, obtained less than 400 days after allogeneic stem cell transplant with calcineurin inhibitor and methotrexate. The V call is TRBV4-1, the J call TRBJ1-5, with 7 bases aligning to TRBD1. The TCR originated in a young adult male patient who received an allogeneic stem cell transplant from a related donor, was CMV-positive, and had no GVHD. Part of the T cell pool may stem from the graft donor. The CDR3 region has the DNA TGCGCCAGCAGCCAACAGGGGGAGAAGTTCGGACAGCCCCAGCATTTT. Its translation: CASSQQGEKFGQPQHF.